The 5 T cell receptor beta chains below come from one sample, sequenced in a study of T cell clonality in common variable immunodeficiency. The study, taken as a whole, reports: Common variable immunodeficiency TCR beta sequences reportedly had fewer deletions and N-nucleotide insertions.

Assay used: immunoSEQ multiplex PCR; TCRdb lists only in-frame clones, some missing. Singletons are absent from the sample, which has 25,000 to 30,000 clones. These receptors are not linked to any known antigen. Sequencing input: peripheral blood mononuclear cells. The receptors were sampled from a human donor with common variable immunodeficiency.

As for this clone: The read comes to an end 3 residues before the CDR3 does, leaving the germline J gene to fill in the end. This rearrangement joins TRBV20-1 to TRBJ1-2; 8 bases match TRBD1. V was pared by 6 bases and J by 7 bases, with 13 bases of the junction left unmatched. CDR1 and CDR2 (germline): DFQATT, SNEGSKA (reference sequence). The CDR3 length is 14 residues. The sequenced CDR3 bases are TGCAGTGCCCCAGGACAGGGCTATATCAGTGGC. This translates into CSAPGQGYISG. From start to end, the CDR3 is CSAPGQGYISGYTF.

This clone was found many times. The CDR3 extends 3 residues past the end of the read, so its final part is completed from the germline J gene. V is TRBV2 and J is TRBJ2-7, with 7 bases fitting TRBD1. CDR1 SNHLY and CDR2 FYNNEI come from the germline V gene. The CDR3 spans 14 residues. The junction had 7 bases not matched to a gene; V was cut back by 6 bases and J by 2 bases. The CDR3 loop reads CASSAGTDPYEQYF. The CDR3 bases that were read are TGTGCCAGCAGCGCCGGGACAGACCCCTACGAG.

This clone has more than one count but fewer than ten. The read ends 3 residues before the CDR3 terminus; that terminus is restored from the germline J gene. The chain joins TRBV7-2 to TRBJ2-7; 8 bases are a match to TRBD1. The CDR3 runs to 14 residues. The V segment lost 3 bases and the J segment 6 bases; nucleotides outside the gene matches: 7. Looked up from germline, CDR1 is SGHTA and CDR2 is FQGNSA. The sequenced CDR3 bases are TGTGCCAGCAGCTTTGGCGACAGGGGCGCCGAG. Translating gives CASSFGDRGAE. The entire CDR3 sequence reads CASSFGDRGAEQYF.

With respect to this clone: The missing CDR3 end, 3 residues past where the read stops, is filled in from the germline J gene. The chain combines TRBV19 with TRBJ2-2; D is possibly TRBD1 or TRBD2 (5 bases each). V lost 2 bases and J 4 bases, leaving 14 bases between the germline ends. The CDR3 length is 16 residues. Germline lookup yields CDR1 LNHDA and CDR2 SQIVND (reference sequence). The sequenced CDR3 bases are TGTGCCAGTAGTATATTGCCAGGGAGTTCCACCGGGGAG. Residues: CASSILPGSSTGE. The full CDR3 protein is CASSILPGSSTGELFF. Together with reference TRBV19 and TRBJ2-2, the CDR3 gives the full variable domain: DGGITQSPKYLFRKEGQNVTLSCEQNLNHDAMYWYRQDPGQGLRLIYYSQIVNDFQKGDIAEGYSVSREKKESFPLTVTSAQKNPTAFYLCASSILPGSSTGELFFGEGSRLTVL.

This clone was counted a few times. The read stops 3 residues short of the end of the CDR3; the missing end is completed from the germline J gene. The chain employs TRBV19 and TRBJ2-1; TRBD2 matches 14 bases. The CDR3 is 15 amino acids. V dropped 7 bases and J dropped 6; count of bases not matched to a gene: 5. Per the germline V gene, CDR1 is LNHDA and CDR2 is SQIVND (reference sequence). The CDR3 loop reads CASTGLAGGLNEQFF. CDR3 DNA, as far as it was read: TGTGCCAGTACCGGACTAGCGGGAGGCCTCAATGAG.